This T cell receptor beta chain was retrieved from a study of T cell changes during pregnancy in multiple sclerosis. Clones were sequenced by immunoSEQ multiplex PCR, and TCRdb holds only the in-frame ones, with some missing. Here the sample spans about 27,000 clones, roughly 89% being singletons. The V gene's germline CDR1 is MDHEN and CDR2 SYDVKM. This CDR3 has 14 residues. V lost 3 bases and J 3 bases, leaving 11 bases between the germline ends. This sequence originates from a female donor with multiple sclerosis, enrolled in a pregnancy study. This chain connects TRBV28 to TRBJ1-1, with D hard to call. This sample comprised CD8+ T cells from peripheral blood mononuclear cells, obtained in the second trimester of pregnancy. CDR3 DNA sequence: TGTGCCAGCAGTTTTCCCGACTGGGACACTGAAGCTTTCTTT. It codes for CASSFPDWDTEAFF.